The 5 T cell receptor beta chains below all came from one sample that was sequenced in a study of blood T cell repertoires in COVID-19. The method was immunoSEQ multiplex PCR; TCRdb's version includes in-frame clones alone and lacks a portion of them. Altogether tens of thousands of clones are present, approximately 86% being singletons, with the ten largest covering around 12%. Sequencing was done on a sample of peripheral blood. These receptors came from a human donor in a cohort sampled during active COVID-19.

The chain employs TRBV24-1 and TRBJ2-3, with 9 nucleotides matching TRBD2. Germline CDR1 reads KGHDR; CDR2 reads SFDVKD. V shed 4 bases and J 8 bases; nucleotides not matched to a gene: 18. This CDR3 contains 18 residues. The CDR3 DNA sequence: TGTGCCACCAGTGAGCCCCCGGGGACTAGCAGGGCCGCGGGTACGCAGTATTTT. It specifies CATSEPPGTSRAAGTQYF.

The DNA for the CDR3 is TGTGCCAGCAGCTTAGGGGGACAGAGCGCTGAAGCTTTCTTT. Translating it yields CASSLGGQSAEAFF. V and J are TRBV7-9 and TRBJ1-1; 7 positions match TRBD1. J was trimmed by 6 bases and V by 1 base; bases with no gene match: 5. CDR1 and CDR2 (germline): SEHNR, FQNEAQ (reference sequence). The CDR3 has 14 residues.

The chain has TRBV29-1 and TRBJ2-3, with D possibly being TRBD2 (7 bases). Between the trimmed V and J ends, which lost 6 bases and 6 bases, there was a span of 25 bases. The CDR3 is 16 residues long. The V gene's germline CDR1 is SQVTM and CDR2 ANQGSEA. The CDR3 nucleotides are TGCAGCGTCCACCAATTAACCGGGGGGCAGGCGGATACGCAGTATTTT. Amino acids: CSVHQLTGGQADTQYF.

The J gene is TRBJ2-1, the V gene TRBV4-1; 8 bases align to TRBD2. CDR3 length equals 12 residues. The germline gives CDR1 MGHRA, CDR2 YSYEKL. The V gene end was trimmed by 1 base and the J gene end by 12 bases; junction bases not matched to a gene: 2. The DNA for the CDR3 is TGCGCCAGCAGCCAAGCGGGGGGGACGCAGTTCTTC. Amino acids: CASSQAGGTQFF.

The chain uses TRBV3-1 (or the pseudogene TRBV3-2) and TRBJ1-2; maybe TRBD1 (6 bases). V dropped 1 base and J dropped 2 bases, with 14 bases sitting between them. The CDR3 loop spans 16 amino acids. The germline V gene has CDR1 LGHDT and CDR2 YNNKEL (reference sequence). The chain's CDR3 is CASSQASGAYNYGYTF. The CDR3, as DNA: TGTGCCAGCAGCCAAGCATCAGGGGCCTACAACTATGGCTACACCTTC.